Here is one T cell receptor (beta chain) with its context. Via MiXCR, TCRdb re-called the RT-PCR reads, giving one row per CDR3 protein. The sample lists about 150,000 distinct CDR3 sequences; about 24% were seen once. This sample is drawn from a study of patients and donors after allogeneic stem cell transplantation. The CDR3 is 15 amino acids. Trimming pared 2 bases from V and 3 bases from J, leaving 12 bases between. Germline-derived CDR1 and CDR2 are SGHRS and YFSETQ. The chain recombines TRBV5-1 with TRBJ2-1; D might be TRBD1 (6 bases). The sample comprised blood, either unsorted or a sorted T cell fraction (not recorded which). The TCR sequence derives from a human donor who was either an allogeneic HSCT recipient or a stem cell or donor lymphocyte infusion donor (not recorded which). It is not recorded whose cells these are; they may come from a transplant donor. CDR3: CASSFTGTRYNEQFF. The CDR3 coding sequence is TGCGCCAGCAGCTTTACCGGGACACGCTACAATGAGCAGTTCTTC.